The rows below give T cell receptor beta chains drawn from one sample of a study of cytomegalovirus exposure and HLA in healthy donors. Profiled with immunoSEQ multiplex PCR; TCRdb holds only in-frame clones, not every one. The sample includes some 76,000 clones, roughly 93% of them seen just once. The specimen sequenced was PBMCs. The receptors stem from a woman between 18 and 30 years old in good health and CMV-seronegative. The conserved cysteine and the conserved F or W are not part of the CDR3 here. Clone sizes are given selectively: once, few, many, or a class where the clone is expanded.

v_gene	abundance	CDR3aa
TRBV7-8	.	ASSHRVPYEQY
TRBV2	.	ASRKGLAARETQY
TRBV2	once	ASSEGSSGNSYEQY
TRBV13	.	ASSMSGGYTDTQY
TRBV5-4	.	ASSPNQPQH
TRBV19	once	ASSKTSGWGYHNEQF
TRBV5-1	.	ASSLGDWNTEAF
TRBV6-7	.	ASSYAGSTYEQY
TRBV28	.	ASSFLAGEDTQY
TRBV10-2	once	ASSRGQNSYEQY
TRBV9	.	ASSPSLTTDTQY
TRBV11-2	.	ASSATLQAPNYGYT
TRBV7-9	.	ASSLAPGTSGIRTDTQY
TRBV28	once	ASSSSGVDEQY
TRBV5-4	.	ASSSGSALYNEQF
TRBV28	.	ASSSEVSLNIQY
TRBV4-1	.	ASSLRGQDTGELF
TRBV7-9	.	ASPPTGGLEELF
TRBV19	once	ARTGSYEQY
TRBV10-3	.	ATSLAGLAKNIQY
TRBV19	.	ASSLTGAPGNTEAF
TRBV5-1	.	ASSTRDTDYEQY
TRBV16	.	ASSRGGRGTEAF
TRBV18	.	ASSLQGASNTGELF
TRBV10-2	.	ASSEGTGGYEQY
TRBV5-4	.	ASSWGPGLADEQY
TRBV21-1	.	ASSGADSANQPQH
TRBV7-3	once	ASSPSGDEQF
TRBV7-9	once	ASTPPGQMTYEQY
TRBV6-4	.	ASSDSGGSGDTQY
TRBV5-1	once	ASSPGLAGGSYNEQF
TRBV27	.	ASSLLALTDTQY
TRBV4-1	.	ASSQGQGKDGELF
TRBV2	.	ASRPTSGGTNEQF
TRBV11-2	.	ASSSQRSTIY
TRBV4-1	.	ASSQEAGGGYEQY
TRBV6-5	.	ASSSRGRGNTIY
TRBV29-1	.	SVHGRGETQY
TRBV5-5	.	ASTTGEAEAF
TRBV29-1	.	SVAQRVSTDTQY
TRBV25-1	.	ASTDPAGATDTQY
TRBV11-2	.	ASRTSLNTGELF
TRBV5-5	.	ASSLSTGWGEPNYGYT
TRBV30	.	AWSVGGSGRGQY
TRBV7-9	.	ASIQRQGSSGNTIY
TRBV13	.	ASSLGGLAGFNEQF